This entry is about one T cell receptor (beta chain). Its matching antigen is unknown. RNA extraction was followed by reverse transcription into cDNA, which acted as the sequencing template. The repertoire was sequenced with immunoSEQ multiplex PCR; TCRdb's copy has only in-frame clones and lacks some. The sample has 150,000 to 200,000 clones, 58% seen once. Treatment denoted: oral pan-JAK inhibitor, 5-10 mg twice daily. This record comes from a study of CD8+ T cells in alopecia areata. Broader study findings: The study found tofacitinib significantly decreased scalp clonality and expanded CD8+ clones among the top 100. There were also resident alphabeta T cells of normal skin sequenced in scalp samples.

Germline V CDR1 and CDR2: SGHRS, YFSETQ. V shed 0 bases and J shed 3 bases, with 6 bases lying between them. The CDR3 length is 13 residues. Sequenced material: CD4+ T cells sorted from blood, taken at week 24, from a patient treated with tofacitinib. The chain uses TRBV5-1 and TRBJ1-2; tentative D call: TRBD1 (5 bases). This TCR was recovered from a human donor with alopecia areata. As DNA, the CDR3 is TGCGCCAGCAGCTTGGAAGGGGACTATGGCTACACCTTC. Its translation: CASSLEGDYGYTF.